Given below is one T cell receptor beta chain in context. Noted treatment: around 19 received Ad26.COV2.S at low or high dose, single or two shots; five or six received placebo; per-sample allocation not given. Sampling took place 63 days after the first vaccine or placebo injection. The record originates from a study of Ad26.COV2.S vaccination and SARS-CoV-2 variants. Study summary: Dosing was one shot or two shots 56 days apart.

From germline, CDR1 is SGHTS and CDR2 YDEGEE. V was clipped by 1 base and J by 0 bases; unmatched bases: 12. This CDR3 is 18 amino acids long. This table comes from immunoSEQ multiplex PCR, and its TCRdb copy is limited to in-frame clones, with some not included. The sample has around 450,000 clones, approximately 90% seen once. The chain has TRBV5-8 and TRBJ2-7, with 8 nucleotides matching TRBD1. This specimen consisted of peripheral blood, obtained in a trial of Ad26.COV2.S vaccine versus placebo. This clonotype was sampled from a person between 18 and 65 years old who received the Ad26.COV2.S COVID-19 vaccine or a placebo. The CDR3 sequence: CASSLPRGTGPSSYEQYF. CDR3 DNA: TGTGCCAGCAGCTTGCCCCGAGGGACAGGCCCAAGCTCCTACGAGCAGTACTTC.